The 27 T cell receptor beta chains in this list originate from one sample, sequenced in a study of CD8+CD57+ T cells in acquired aplastic anemia. Researchers used genomic DNA as the template to profile TCR beta VDJ and CDR3. TCRdb called the reads again in MiXCR, with one record for every CDR3 protein. Here the sample spans about 180,000 distinct CDR3 sequences, roughly half being singletons. Sequenced: sorted CD4+, CD8+, or CD8+CD57+ T cells (not recorded which) from PBMCs. These receptors were collected from a human donor in good health.

This clonotype appeared many times. The chain joins TRBV13 to TRBJ1-3; D ambiguous. This CDR3 spans 15 amino acids. The germline gives CDR1 PRHDT, CDR2 FYEKMQ (reference sequence). Between the trimmed V and J ends, which lost 2 bases and 1 base, there was a span of 9 bases. CDR3 region: CASSLTDGSGNTIYF. For the CDR3, the DNA is TGTGCCAGCAGCTTAACAGACGGATCTGGAAACACCATATATTTT.

V usage is TRBV20-1 and J usage is TRBJ2-1; D is ambiguous. V was trimmed by 0 bases and J by 12 bases, leaving 12 bases between them. The germline V gene has CDR1 DFQATT and CDR2 SNEGSKA (reference sequence). The CDR3 sequence is 12 residues long. The CDR3 DNA follows: TGCAGTGCTAGAGAAGATAGTTTCGGGCAGTTCTTC. Encoded protein: CSAREDSFGQFF.

This clonotype was counted ten times or more. The chain is built from TRBV24-1 and TRBJ2-3, with a tentative D call TRBD2 (6 bases). The V gene's germline CDR1 is KGHDR and CDR2 SFDVKD. V lost 4 bases and J 1 base, leaving 20 bases between the germline ends. The CDR3 runs to 18 residues. CDR3 protein: CATSDRAYSGDGTDTQYF. In DNA, the CDR3 is TGTGCCACCAGTGACCGAGCCTATAGCGGAGATGGCACAGATACGCAGTATTTT.

Worth noting for this clonotype: The conserved closing phenylalanine or tryptophan is absent in this CDR3, likely reflecting a read error. The chain combines TRBV10-2 with TRBJ2-1, with a weak D call TRBD2 (5 bases). The CDR3 extends over 12 amino acids. Trimming pared 3 bases from V and 6 bases from J, leaving 6 bases between. From germline, CDR1 is WSHSY and CDR2 SAAADI. CDR3 amino acids: CASSDSVNEQFL. The CDR3 nucleotides read TGCGCCAGCAGTGATAGCGTCAATGAGCAGTTCCTC.

CDR3 in DNA: TGTGCCAGCAGCCGCGACGGAGATCAGCCCCAGCATTTT. The encoded protein is CASSRDGDQPQHF. This chain links TRBV7-2 with TRBJ1-5; D remains unclear. Trimming removed 5 bases from V and 5 bases from J, with 10 bases in between. This CDR3 spans 13 amino acids. Germline CDR1 and CDR2: SGHTA and FQGNSA.

V usage is TRBV11-2 and J usage is TRBJ2-5; TRBD2 agrees at 10 bases. Losses at the gene ends were 2 bases for V and 5 bases for J; bases not matched to a gene: 11. Germline V gene sequence: CDR1 SGHAT, CDR2 FQNNGV. The CDR3 consists of 17 residues. The CDR3 region is CASSLTPVLAGVETQYF. CDR3 DNA sequence: TGTGCCAGCAGCTTAACTCCCGTTCTAGCGGGGGTTGAGACCCAGTACTTC.

This clonotype occurred many times. The V gene is TRBV20-1, the J gene TRBJ2-1, with 7 nucleotides matching TRBD2. The germline V gene encodes CDR1 DFQATT and CDR2 SNEGSKA (reference sequence). J was trimmed by 9 bases and V by 7 bases; bases with no gene match: 9. This CDR3 contains 12 residues. The CDR3 reads CSGEGSAGEQFF. The CDR3 DNA reads TGCAGTGGGGAGGGCTCCGCCGGTGAGCAGTTCTTC.

This clonotype has a count of ten or more. The gene calls are TRBV20-1 and TRBJ2-7, with D possibly matching TRBD2 (6 bases). Trimming took 1 base from V and 0 from J, leaving 13 bases between them. The length of the CDR3 is 15 residues. Germline V gives CDR1 DFQATT, CDR2 SNEGSKA (reference sequence). This chain's CDR3 is CSARGPPGSSYEQYF. The CDR3, as DNA: TGCAGTGCTAGAGGACCCCCCGGGAGCTCCTACGAGCAGTACTTC.

In this sample, this clonotype turned up a few times. The rearrangement joins TRBV5-4 to TRBJ2-1; D possibly matches TRBD1 or TRBD2 (6 bases each). The CDR3 spans 17 residues. Trimming left V 2 bases short and J 6 bases short, with 21 bases between. CDR1 SGHNT and CDR2 YYREEE come from the germline V gene (reference sequence). DNA for the CDR3: TGTGCCAGCAGCTTCGTGCCGACAGGCGGGGCTCGCAATGAGCAGTTCTTC. Translated, it gives CASSFVPTGGARNEQFF.

The chain employs TRBV15 and TRBJ1-6; D call uncertain. V was clipped by 5 bases and J by 9 bases, with 11 bases between them. Per the germline V gene, CDR1 is LNHNV and CDR2 is YYDKDF (reference sequence). This CDR3 has 13 amino acids. The CDR3 reads CATSPFLRSPLHF. Here the CDR3 DNA reads TGTGCCACCAGCCCGTTCTTACGTTCACCCCTCCACTTT. The complete variable domain, with remaining parts taken from reference TRBV15 and TRBJ1-6, reads DAMVIQNPRYQVTQFGKPVTLSCSQTLNHNVMYWYQQKSSQAPKLLFHYYDKDFNNEADTPDNFQSRRPNTSFCFLDIRSPGLGDTAMYLCATSPFLRSPLHFGNGTRLTVT.

Concerning this clonotype itself: Germline and junction disagree at one end, which may indicate a read error. The V call is TRBV5-6, the J call TRBJ2-7, with TRBD1 matching 7 bases. CDR1 is SGHDT, CDR2 YYEEEE, per germline. The CDR3 spans 14 residues. The CDR3 DNA reads as TGTGCCAGCAGCCCGACAGGGATGGTGTACGGGCAGTACTTC. It codes for CASSPTGMVYGQYF.

This clonotype was seen repeatedly, ten times or more. The chain employs TRBV20-1 and TRBJ1-5; D is undetermined. CDR1 and CDR2 (germline): DFQATT, SNEGSKA (reference sequence). The length of the CDR3 is 12 residues. The V gene lost 6 bases and the J gene lost 6 bases, with 12 bases spanning the gap. Here the CDR3 reads CSALAGRQPQHF. For the CDR3, the DNA is TGCAGTGCCCTCGCAGGACGTCAGCCCCAGCATTTT.

Ten or more counts support this clonotype. This chain links TRBV25-1 with TRBJ2-1, with 11 bases fitting TRBD1. This CDR3 is built from 16 residues. The germline V gene encodes CDR1 MGHDK and CDR2 SYGVNS. V gave up 4 bases and J gave up 4 bases; unmatched junction bases: 6. Here the CDR3 reads CASSALGQGAYNEQFF. Written as DNA, the CDR3 is TGTGCCAGCAGTGCCCTTGGACAGGGGGCATACAATGAGCAGTTCTTC.

The chain uses TRBV5-1 and TRBJ2-3; 9 bases line up with TRBD2. Germline V gives CDR1 SGHRS, CDR2 YFSETQ. With V trimmed by 0 bases and J by 4 bases, 9 bases remained unmatched. This CDR3 has 17 amino acids. CDR3 nucleotide sequence: TGCGCCAGCAGCTTGGGGTATGGTAGCGGGGGATCAGATACGCAGTATTTT. It translates to CASSLGYGSGGSDTQYF. Drawing the rest from reference TRBV5-1 and TRBJ2-3, the complete variable domain is KAGVTQTPRYLIKTRGQQVTLSCSPISGHRSVSWYQQTPGQGLQFLFEYFSETQRNKGNFPGRFSGRQFSNSRSEMNVSTLELGDSALYLCASSLGYGSGGSDTQYFGPGTRLTVL.

Only a few counts were recorded for this clonotype. The rearrangement links TRBV6-1 to TRBJ2-2; 12 nucleotides line up with TRBD2. The CDR3 loop spans 17 amino acids. J was trimmed by 0 bases and V by 6 bases; bases with no gene match: 5. CDR1 is MNHNS and CDR2 is SASEGT in the germline V gene. The CDR3 DNA sequence: TGTGCCAGCAGCCCTCGACTAGCGGGGGCGAACACCGGGGAGCTGTTTTTT. The encoded protein is CASSPRLAGANTGELFF.

This clonotype was seen at least ten times. The chain employs TRBV7-2 and TRBJ1-5; D possibly corresponds to TRBD1 (5 bases). The length of the CDR3 is 13 residues. Germline V gene sequence: CDR1 SGHTA, CDR2 FQGNSA. The V gene lost 3 bases and the J gene lost 4 bases, with 7 bases spanning the gap. The CDR3 nucleotides are TGTGCCAGCAGCTTCAGGGAAAATCAGCCCCAGCATTTT. Translation: CASSFRENQPQHF.

The chain recombines TRBV10-3 with TRBJ1-2, with a weak D call TRBD1 (6 bases). Per the germline V gene, CDR1 is ENHRY and CDR2 is SYGVKD. V was cut by 2 bases and J by 7 bases, with 14 bases left in between. The CDR3 runs to 14 residues. CDR3 loop: CAISEGGESSGYTF. CDR3 bases: TGTGCCATCAGTGAGGGGGGCGAGTCGAGTGGCTACACCTTC.

This clonotype was observed at least ten times. This chain links TRBV19 with TRBJ1-1, with D uncertain. Germline assignment: CDR1 LNHDA and CDR2 SQIVND (reference sequence). V was trimmed by 6 bases and J by 1 base, leaving 9 bases between them. The length of the CDR3 is 13 residues. CDR3 nucleotides: TGTGCCAGTAGAAGTAATAGGAACACTGAAGCTTTCTTT. This encodes CASRSNRNTEAFF.

V gene TRBV20-1 combines with J gene TRBJ2-7; 11 nucleotides match TRBD2. The CDR3 loop spans 16 amino acids. V lost 0 bases to trimming and J lost 5 bases; unmatched junction nucleotides: 9. Germline loops: CDR1 DFQATT, CDR2 SNEGSKA (reference sequence). For the CDR3, the DNA is TGCAGTGCTAGAGATCCTACTAGCGGGAGATTTGACGAGCAGTACTTC. Its translation: CSARDPTSGRFDEQYF.

In its sample, this clonotype was seen many times. This rearrangement joins TRBV7-3 to TRBJ2-7; D unresolved. V was cut by 5 bases and J by 4 bases, with 12 bases left in between. The germline V gene has CDR1 SGHTA and CDR2 FQGTGA. The CDR3 consists of 13 residues. CDR3 coding DNA: TGTGCCAGCAGCCCGGGTGCCGGATACGAGCAGTACTTC. It yields the protein CASSPGAGYEQYF.

This clonotype occurred once. The rearrangement joins TRBV7-7 to TRBJ2-5, with D possibly being TRBD2 (5 bases). The CDR3 length is 14 residues. Germline values: CDR1 SSHAT, CDR2 FNYEAQ (reference sequence). DNA for the CDR3: TGTGCTAGAGATCTGTGGACTGCACAAGAGACCCAGTACTTC. Its translation: CARDLWTAQETQYF.

Ten or more counts support this clonotype. CDR3 amino acids: CASSTDNSQETQYF. In DNA form, the CDR3 reads TGCGCCAGCAGCACGGACAACAGCCAAGAGACCCAGTACTTC. The V and J genes are TRBV5-1 and TRBJ2-5; D perhaps matches TRBD1 (5 bases). Germline CDR1 SGHRS, CDR2 YFSETQ. V was shortened by 4 bases and J by 1 base, with 11 bases between the two germline ends. CDR3 length: 14 residues.

The chain is built from TRBV2 and TRBJ2-7; D is possibly TRBD2 (6 bases). V was trimmed by 6 bases and J by 5 bases, leaving 17 bases between them. The CDR3 has 14 amino acids. The germline V gene encodes CDR1 SNHLY and CDR2 FYNNEI. The CDR3 region is CASSYYSPGDEQYF. The DNA of the CDR3 is TGTGCCAGCAGCTACTACTCTCCGGGGGACGAGCAGTACTTC.

On this clonotype: A read error may explain this, as a much larger clone is one base away. Here the CDR3 reads CVWSVQQETQYF. The CDR3 region has the DNA TGTGTCTGGAGTGTACAGCAAGAGACCCAGTACTTC. This chain joins TRBV30 and TRBJ2-5; D unclear. Germline CDR1 and CDR2: GTSNPN and SVGIG (reference sequence). There are 12 residues in the CDR3.

This chain joins TRBV25-1 and TRBJ2-6; unclear D gene. The V end was cut by 6 bases, the J end by 4 bases, with 25 bases between. Germline loops: CDR1 MGHDK, CDR2 SYGVNS. CDR3 size: 19 residues. In DNA form, the CDR3 reads TGTGCCAGCAGCGTGGGGTGGATGTGGGGAACGGGCGGGGCCAACGTCCTGACTTTC. Its protein is CASSVGWMWGTGGANVLTF. The whole variable domain, remainder taken from reference TRBV25-1 and TRBJ2-6, is EADIYQTPRYLVIGTGKKITLECSQTMGHDKMYWYQQDPGMELHLIHYSYGVNSTEKGDLSSESTVSRIRTEHFPLTLESARPSHTSQYLCASSVGWMWGTGGANVLTFGAGSRLTVL.

The chain combines TRBV9 with TRBJ1-3, with 7 positions matching TRBD1. CDR1 and CDR2 from the germline V gene are SGDLS and YYNGEE. The junction had 6 bases not matched to a gene; V was cut back by 6 bases and J by 0 bases. The CDR3 has 15 residues. The CDR3 is CASKAQGSSGNTIYF. The CDR3 DNA reads as TGTGCCAGCAAAGCACAGGGGAGCTCTGGAAACACCATATATTTT.

This chain connects TRBV5-1 to TRBJ1-3; D not certain. Germline lookup yields CDR1 SGHRS and CDR2 YFSETQ. CDR3 length: 18 amino acids. V was pared by 0 bases and J by 0 bases, with 16 bases between. The CDR3 sequence: CASSLGGQYLGSGNTIYF. CDR3 nucleotides: TGCGCCAGCAGCTTGGGGGGTCAGTACCTGGGCTCTGGAAACACCATATATTTT.